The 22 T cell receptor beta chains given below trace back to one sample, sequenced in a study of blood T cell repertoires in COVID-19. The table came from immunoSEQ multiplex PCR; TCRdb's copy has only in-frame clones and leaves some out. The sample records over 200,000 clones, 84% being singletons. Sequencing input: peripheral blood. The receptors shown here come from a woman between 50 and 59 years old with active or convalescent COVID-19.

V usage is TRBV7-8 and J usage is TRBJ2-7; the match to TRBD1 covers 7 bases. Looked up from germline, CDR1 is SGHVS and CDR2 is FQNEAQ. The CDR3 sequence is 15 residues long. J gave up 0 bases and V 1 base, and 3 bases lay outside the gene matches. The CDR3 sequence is CASSLEGTASYEQYV. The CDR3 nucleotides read TGTGCCAGCAGCTTAGAGGGGACAGCCTCCTACGAGCAGTACGTC.

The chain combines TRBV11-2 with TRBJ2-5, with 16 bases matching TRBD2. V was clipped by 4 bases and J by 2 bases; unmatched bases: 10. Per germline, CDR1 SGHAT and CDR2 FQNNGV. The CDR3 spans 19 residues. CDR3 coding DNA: TGTGCCAGCAGCTCCCCCGGGACTAGCGGGAGGGTAGTTCAAGAGACCCAGTACTTC. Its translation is CASSSPGTSGRVVQETQYF. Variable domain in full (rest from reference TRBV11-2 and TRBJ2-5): EAGVAQSPRYKIIEKRQSVAFWCNPISGHATLYWYQQILGQGPKLLIQFQNNGVVDDSQLPKDRFSAERLKGVDSTLKIQPAKLEDSAVYLCASSSPGTSGRVVQETQYFGPGTRLLVL.

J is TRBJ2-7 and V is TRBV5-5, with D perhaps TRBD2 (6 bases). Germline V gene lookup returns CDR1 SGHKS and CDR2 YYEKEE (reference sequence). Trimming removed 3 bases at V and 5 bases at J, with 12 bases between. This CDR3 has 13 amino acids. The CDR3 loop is CASSWRAGNEQYF. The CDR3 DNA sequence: TGTGCCAGCAGCTGGAGGGCAGGGAACGAGCAGTACTTC.

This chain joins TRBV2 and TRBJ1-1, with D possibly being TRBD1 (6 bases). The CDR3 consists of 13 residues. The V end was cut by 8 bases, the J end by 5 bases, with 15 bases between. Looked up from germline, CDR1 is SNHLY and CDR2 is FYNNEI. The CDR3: CASGTGLGTEAFF. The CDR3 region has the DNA TGTGCCAGCGGTACAGGGCTGGGGACTGAAGCTTTCTTT.

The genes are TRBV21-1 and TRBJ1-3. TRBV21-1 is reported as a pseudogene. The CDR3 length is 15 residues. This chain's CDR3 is CASSPRRGSGNTIYF. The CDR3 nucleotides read TGTGCCAGCAGCCCACGCCGGGGCTCTGGAAACACCATATATTTT.

CDR3 amino acids: CASSYLSRGQETQYF. The CDR3 bases are TGTGCCAGCAGTTACCTTAGCCGGGGTCAAGAGACCCAGTACTTC. V gene TRBV6-5 combines with J gene TRBJ2-5; weak D call: TRBD2 (5 bases). V was clipped by 2 bases and J by 2 bases, with 12 bases between them. Germline V gene sequence: CDR1 MNHEY, CDR2 SVGAGI. The CDR3 covers 15 residues.

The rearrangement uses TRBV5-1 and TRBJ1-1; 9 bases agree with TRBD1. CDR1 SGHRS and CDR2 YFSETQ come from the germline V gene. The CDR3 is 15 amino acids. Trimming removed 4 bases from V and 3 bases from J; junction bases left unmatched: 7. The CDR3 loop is CASSQAGTGYTEAFF. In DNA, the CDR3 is TGCGCCAGCAGCCAGGCCGGGACAGGGTACACTGAAGCTTTCTTT.

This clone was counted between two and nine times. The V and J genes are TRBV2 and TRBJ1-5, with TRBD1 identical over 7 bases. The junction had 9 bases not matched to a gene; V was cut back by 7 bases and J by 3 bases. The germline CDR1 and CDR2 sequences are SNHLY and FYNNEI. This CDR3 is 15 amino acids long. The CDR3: CASNTGQSSNQPQHF. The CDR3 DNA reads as TGTGCCAGCAACACGGGACAGTCATCCAATCAGCCCCAGCATTTT.

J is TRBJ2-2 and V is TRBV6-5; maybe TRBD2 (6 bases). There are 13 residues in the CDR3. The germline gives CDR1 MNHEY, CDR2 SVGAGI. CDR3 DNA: TGTGCGGCTAGCGCCCCGAACACCGGGGAGCTGTTTTTT. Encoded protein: CAASAPNTGELFF.

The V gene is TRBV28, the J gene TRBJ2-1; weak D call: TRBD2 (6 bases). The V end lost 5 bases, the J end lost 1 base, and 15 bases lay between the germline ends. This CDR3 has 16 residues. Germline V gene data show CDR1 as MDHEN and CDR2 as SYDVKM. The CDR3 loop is CASSTRRASSYNEQFF. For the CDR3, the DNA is TGTGCCAGCAGTACTCGGAGGGCCAGTTCCTACAATGAGCAGTTCTTC.

CDR3 amino acids: CAISGQGDFGGYTF. The CDR3 coding sequence is TGTGCCATCAGTGGACAGGGGGATTTCGGTGGCTACACCTTC. The rearrangement links TRBV10-3 to TRBJ1-2; 9 bases are a match to TRBD1. The CDR3 spans 14 residues. Germline V lookup: CDR1 ENHRY, CDR2 SYGVKD. V lost 4 bases, J lost 7 bases, and 7 bases stayed unmatched.

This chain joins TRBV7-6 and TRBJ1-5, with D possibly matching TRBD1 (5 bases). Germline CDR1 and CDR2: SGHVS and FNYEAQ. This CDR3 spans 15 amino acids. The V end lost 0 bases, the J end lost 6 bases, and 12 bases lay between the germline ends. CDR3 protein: CASSLAQGLGQPQHF. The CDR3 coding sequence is TGTGCCAGCAGCTTAGCGCAGGGCCTCGGTCAGCCCCAGCATTTT.

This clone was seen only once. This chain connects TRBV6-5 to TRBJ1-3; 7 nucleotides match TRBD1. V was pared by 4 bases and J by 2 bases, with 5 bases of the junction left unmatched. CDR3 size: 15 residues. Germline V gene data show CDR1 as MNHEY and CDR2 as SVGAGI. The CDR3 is CASSSSTGAGNTIYF. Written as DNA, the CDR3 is TGTGCCAGCAGTTCCTCAACAGGGGCTGGAAACACCATATATTTT.

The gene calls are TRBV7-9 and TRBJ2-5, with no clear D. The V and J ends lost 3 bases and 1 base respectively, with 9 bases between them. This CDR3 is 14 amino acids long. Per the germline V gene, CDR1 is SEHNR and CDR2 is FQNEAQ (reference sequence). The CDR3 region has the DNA TGTGCCAGCAGCTTGTGGGCAAGCCAAGAGACCCAGTACTTC. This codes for CASSLWASQETQYF.

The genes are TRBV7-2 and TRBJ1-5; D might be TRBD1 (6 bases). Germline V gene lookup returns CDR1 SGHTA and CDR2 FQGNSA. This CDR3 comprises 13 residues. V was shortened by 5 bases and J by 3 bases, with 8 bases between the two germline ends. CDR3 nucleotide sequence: TGTGCCAGCAGCGGACAGTACAATCAGCCCCAGCATTTT. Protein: CASSGQYNQPQHF.

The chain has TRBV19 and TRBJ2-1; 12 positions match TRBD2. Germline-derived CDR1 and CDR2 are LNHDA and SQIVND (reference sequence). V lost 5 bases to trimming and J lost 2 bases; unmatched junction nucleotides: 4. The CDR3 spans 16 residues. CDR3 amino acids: CASSPRTSGTYNEQFF. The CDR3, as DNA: TGTGCCAGTAGTCCGCGGACTAGCGGGACCTACAATGAGCAGTTCTTC.

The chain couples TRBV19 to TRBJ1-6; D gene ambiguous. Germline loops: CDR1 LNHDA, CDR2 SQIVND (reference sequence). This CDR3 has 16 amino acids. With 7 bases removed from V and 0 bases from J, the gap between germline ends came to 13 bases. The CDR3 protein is CASTVDWSSYNSPLHF. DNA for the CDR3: TGTGCCAGTACCGTGGACTGGAGCTCCTATAATTCACCCCTCCACTTT.

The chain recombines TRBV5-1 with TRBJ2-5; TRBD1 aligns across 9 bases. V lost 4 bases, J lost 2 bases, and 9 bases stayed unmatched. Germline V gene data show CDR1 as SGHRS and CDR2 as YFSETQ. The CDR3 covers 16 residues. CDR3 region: CASSITGTGPQETQYF. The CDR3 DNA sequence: TGCGCCAGCAGCATAACCGGGACAGGGCCGCAAGAGACCCAGTACTTC.

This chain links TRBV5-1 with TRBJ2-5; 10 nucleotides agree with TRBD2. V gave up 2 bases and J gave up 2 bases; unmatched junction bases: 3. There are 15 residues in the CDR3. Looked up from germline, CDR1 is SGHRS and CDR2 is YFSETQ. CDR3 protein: CASSFSSGSQETQYF. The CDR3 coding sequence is TGCGCCAGCAGCTTCTCTAGCGGGAGTCAAGAGACCCAGTACTTC.

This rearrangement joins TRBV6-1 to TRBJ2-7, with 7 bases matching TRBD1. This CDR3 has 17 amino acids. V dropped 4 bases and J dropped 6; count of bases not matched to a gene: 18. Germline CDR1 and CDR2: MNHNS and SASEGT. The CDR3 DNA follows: TGTGCCAGCAGTGTACAGGGGAGAGGGTACCTGGGCGCCGAGCAGTACTTC. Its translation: CASSVQGRGYLGAEQYF.

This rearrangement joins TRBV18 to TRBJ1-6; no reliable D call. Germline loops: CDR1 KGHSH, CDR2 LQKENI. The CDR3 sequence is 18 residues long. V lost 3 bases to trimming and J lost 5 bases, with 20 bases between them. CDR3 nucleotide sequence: TGTGCCAGCTCACCGGAGCGGGCGGCAAGACGAAATAATTCACCCCTCCACTTT. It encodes CASSPERAARRNNSPLHF.

The CDR3 protein is CSAFGETQYF. The DNA for the CDR3 is TGCAGTGCTTTCGGGGAGACCCAGTACTTC. The chain recombines TRBV20-1 with TRBJ2-5, with no clear D. Trimming stripped 5 bases from V and 5 bases from J, with 6 bases between. CDR1 is DFQATT and CDR2 is SNEGSKA in the germline V gene (reference sequence). The CDR3 totals 10 residues.